The rows below give T cell receptor beta chains drawn from one sample of a study of tumor and adjacent non-tumor tissue in lung cancer. MiXCR, run by TCRdb on the multiplex PCR reads, gives a single entry per CDR3 protein. The repertoire holds 60,000 to 90,000 distinct CDR3 sequences, with roughly 75% as singletons. The sequenced sample was distant non-tumor lung tissue. These TCRs come from a woman aged 50 to 60 with non-small cell lung cancer. Both conserved end residues are trimmed from each CDR3. Fields, in order: D gene, CDR3 length, V gene, CDR3 protein. D genes are given only for firm matches.

d_call: TRBD2
cdr3_length: 13
v_call: TRBV5-1
cdr3_aa: ASSRGTSGQETQY

d_call: TRBD2
cdr3_length: 14
v_call: TRBV20-1
cdr3_aa: SAGGLAVSSYSEQF

d_call: TRBD1
cdr3_length: 14
v_call: TRBV5-4
cdr3_aa: ACSEGQGRSTGELF

d_call: NA
cdr3_length: 12
v_call: TRBV12-3/TRBV12-4
cdr3_aa: VSSPRTGVNVLT

d_call: TRBD2
cdr3_length: 14
v_call: TRBV5-5
cdr3_aa: ASSPMAGGLTNTQY

d_call: NA
cdr3_length: 14
v_call: TRBV4-1
cdr3_aa: ASSQDRYTANTGAF

d_call: NA
cdr3_length: 11
v_call: TRBV12-3/TRBV12-4
cdr3_aa: TSSFIGPYEQH

d_call: NA
cdr3_length: 12
v_call: TRBV11-1
cdr3_aa: ASGVATGADTQY

d_call: NA
cdr3_length: 11
v_call: TRBV12-3/TRBV12-4
cdr3_aa: ASSLRRDEKLF

d_call: NA
cdr3_length: 12
v_call: TRBV12-3/TRBV12-4
cdr3_aa: ASSLSEANSPLH

d_call: NA
cdr3_length: 10
v_call: TRBV29-1
cdr3_aa: IVAEPIGTQY

d_call: NA
cdr3_length: 13
v_call: TRBV6-1
cdr3_aa: VSGEGSGRINIQY

d_call: TRBD2
cdr3_length: 16
v_call: TRBV11-2
cdr3_aa: ASNLAPLAGSNSYEQY

d_call: NA
cdr3_length: 13
v_call: TRBV7-9
cdr3_aa: ASSSRLVEGNEQF

d_call: TRBD1
cdr3_length: 11
v_call: TRBV6-5
cdr3_aa: ASSQQGNYGYT

d_call: TRBD2
cdr3_length: 12
v_call: TRBV20-1
cdr3_aa: STSGRNSYNEQF

d_call: NA
cdr3_length: 12
v_call: TRBV13
cdr3_aa: ASSLRGSRYEQY

d_call: NA
cdr3_length: 14
v_call: TRBV18
cdr3_aa: ASSQNRRDWNYGYT

d_call: NA
cdr3_length: 10
v_call: TRBV29-1
cdr3_aa: SVERENTEAF

d_call: TRBD2
cdr3_length: 13
v_call: TRBV20-1
cdr3_aa: SVPKAGGGQEAQY

d_call: NA
cdr3_length: 12
v_call: TRBV4-2
cdr3_aa: ASRLGRGSGELF

d_call: NA
cdr3_length: 14
v_call: TRBV14
cdr3_aa: ASSQYRVVDTGELF

d_call: NA
cdr3_length: 14
v_call: TRBV20-1
cdr3_aa: SARVSSGSVADTHY

d_call: NA
cdr3_length: 9
v_call: TRBV6-5
cdr3_aa: ASGVGNTEY

d_call: NA
cdr3_length: 12
v_call: TRBV28
cdr3_aa: ASSPDAASYEQY

d_call: NA
cdr3_length: 11
v_call: TRBV6-2/TRBV6-3
cdr3_aa: AGSRQGGYEQY

d_call: NA
cdr3_length: 13
v_call: TRBV29-1
cdr3_aa: SVGWREGVNEKLF

d_call: NA
cdr3_length: 14
v_call: TRBV11-2
cdr3_aa: ASSFLAPAAYNEQF

d_call: NA
cdr3_length: 14
v_call: TRBV28
cdr3_aa: ASSRLTRVSKQPQH

d_call: NA
cdr3_length: 14
v_call: TRBV4-1
cdr3_aa: TSSQDRYRANSKAF

d_call: NA
cdr3_length: 12
v_call: TRBV11-1
cdr3_aa: TSSLKELNAEAF

d_call: TRBD1
cdr3_length: 13
v_call: TRBV6-2/TRBV6-3
cdr3_aa: ANKDFGTANSPLH

d_call: NA
cdr3_length: 11
v_call: TRBV6-2/TRBV6-3
cdr3_aa: ASSVQGSSEQF

d_call: NA
cdr3_length: 13
v_call: TRBV20-1
cdr3_aa: NTRDLYRPYSPLH

d_call: NA
cdr3_length: 11
v_call: TRBV6-1
cdr3_aa: ASLPFNIEELF

d_call: NA
cdr3_length: 15
v_call: TRBV4-2
cdr3_aa: ASSSPVGSSDTGELF

d_call: NA
cdr3_length: 12
v_call: TRBV18
cdr3_aa: ACSPGPGNTEAF

d_call: NA
cdr3_length: 12
v_call: TRBV7-2
cdr3_aa: ASSSGGWGAQAF

d_call: NA
cdr3_length: 11
v_call: TRBV11-1
cdr3_aa: ASSLPLLHEQS

d_call: NA
cdr3_length: 11
v_call: TRBV20-1
cdr3_aa: SARKVVVNEQF

d_call: NA
cdr3_length: 11
v_call: TRBV11-3
cdr3_aa: ASGTRGTDTHY

d_call: NA
cdr3_length: 11
v_call: TRBV6-5
cdr3_aa: ASSLGSNTEAF

d_call: NA
cdr3_length: 13
v_call: TRBV19
cdr3_aa: ASSSGSARVNEQF

d_call: TRBD2
cdr3_length: 12
v_call: TRBV11-2
cdr3_aa: TSSILAEGYEQY

d_call: TRBD1
cdr3_length: 13
v_call: TRBV11-1
cdr3_aa: ASSSTDRGLYEQY

d_call: NA
cdr3_length: 12
v_call: TRBV6-5
cdr3_aa: ASSYDRENSPLR

d_call: TRBD2
cdr3_length: 13
v_call: TRBV5-6
cdr3_aa: ASSFRTSGSDERF

d_call: NA
cdr3_length: 12
v_call: TRBV18
cdr3_aa: VSSPVPMGETQY

d_call: NA
cdr3_length: 14
v_call: TRBV6-1
cdr3_aa: ASSEEWGTSYNEQF

d_call: NA
cdr3_length: 13
v_call: TRBV4-2
cdr3_aa: ASNQTVGAHQPQH

d_call: NA
cdr3_length: 10
v_call: TRBV28
cdr3_aa: ASTGPSGGYT

d_call: NA
cdr3_length: 12
v_call: TRBV6-1
cdr3_aa: ASRGNRENYGYT

d_call: TRBD2
cdr3_length: 12
v_call: TRBV20-1
cdr3_aa: SAQPSGNTGELF